The clone carrying this T cell receptor beta chain was seen a few times. Antigen: not known. The entry originates in a study of vaccination and CD4 T cells after COVID-19. Background on the study: Convalescent cases comprised 9 or 10 mild and one severe, all SARS-CoV-2 positive by nasal swab PCR. Six males and four females, two of them Hispanic, were enrolled as convalescents.

CDR3 length: 15 residues. V was trimmed by 7 bases and J by 7 bases, leaving 20 bases between them. Germline V gives CDR1 MNHNS, CDR2 SASEGT. Specified treatment: approximately 10-day PBMC culture with coronavirus spike peptide pools or control peptides (ViraFEST assay). T cells were expanded with peptide pools, and expanded clonotypes were identified by TCR sequencing. The Oncomine TCR Beta short-read assay was applied to DNA of cultured CD4+ T cells. Each CDR3 protein is one row after TCRdb ran MiXCR on the PCR reads. The sample shows 9,500 to 15,000 distinct CDR3 sequences, roughly 38% of them seen only once.

The V call is TRBV6-1, the J call TRBJ1-5, with D possibly matching TRBD1 (6 bases). Sequencing used cultured CD4+ T cells from blood. The TCR comes from a human donor with COVID-19. The CDR3: CASTPRQGKEQPQHF. The CDR3 DNA reads TGTGCCAGCACTCCCCGCCAGGGGAAGGAACAGCCCCAGCATTTT.